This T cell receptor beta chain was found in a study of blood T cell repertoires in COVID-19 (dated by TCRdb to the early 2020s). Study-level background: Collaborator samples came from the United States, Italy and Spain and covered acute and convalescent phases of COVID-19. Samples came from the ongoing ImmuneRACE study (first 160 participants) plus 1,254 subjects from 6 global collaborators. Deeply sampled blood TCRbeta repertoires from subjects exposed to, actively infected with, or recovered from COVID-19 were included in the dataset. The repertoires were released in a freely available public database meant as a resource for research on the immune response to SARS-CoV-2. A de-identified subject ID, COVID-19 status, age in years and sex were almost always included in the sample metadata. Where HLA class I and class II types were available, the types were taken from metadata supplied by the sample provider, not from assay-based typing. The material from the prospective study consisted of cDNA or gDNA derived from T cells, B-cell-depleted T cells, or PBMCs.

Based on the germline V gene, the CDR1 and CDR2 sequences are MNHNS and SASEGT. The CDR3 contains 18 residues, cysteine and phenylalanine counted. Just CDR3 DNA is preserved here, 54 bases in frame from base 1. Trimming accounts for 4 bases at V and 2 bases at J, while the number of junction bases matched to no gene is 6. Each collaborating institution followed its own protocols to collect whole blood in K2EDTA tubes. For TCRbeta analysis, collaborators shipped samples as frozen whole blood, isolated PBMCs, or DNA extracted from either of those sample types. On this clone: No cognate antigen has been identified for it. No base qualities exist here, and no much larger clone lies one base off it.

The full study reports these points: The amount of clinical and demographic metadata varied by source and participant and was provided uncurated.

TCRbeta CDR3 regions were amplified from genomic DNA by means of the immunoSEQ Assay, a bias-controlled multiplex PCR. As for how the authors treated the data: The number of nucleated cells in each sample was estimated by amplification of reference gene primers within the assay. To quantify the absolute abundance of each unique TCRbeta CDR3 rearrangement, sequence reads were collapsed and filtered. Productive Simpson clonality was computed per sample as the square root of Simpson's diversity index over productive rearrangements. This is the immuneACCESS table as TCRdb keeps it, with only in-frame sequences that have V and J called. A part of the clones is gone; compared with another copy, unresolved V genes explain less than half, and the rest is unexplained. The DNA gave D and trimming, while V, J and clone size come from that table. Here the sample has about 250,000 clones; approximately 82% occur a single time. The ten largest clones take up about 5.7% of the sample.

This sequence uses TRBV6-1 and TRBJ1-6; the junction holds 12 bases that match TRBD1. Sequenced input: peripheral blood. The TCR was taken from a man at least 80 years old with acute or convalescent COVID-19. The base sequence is TGTGCCAGCAGTGGGTGGGGACAGGGGGCTACCTATAATTCACCCCTCCACTTT. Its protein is CASSGWGQGATYNSPLHF.